Following are 17 T cell receptor beta chains from one sample sequenced in a study of follicular helper T cells after annual influenza vaccination. Regarding time point: 2015-2016 season, 7 days after influenza vaccination. Here immunoSEQ multiplex PCR was the method, and the copy in TCRdb shows in-frame clones only, minus some. The sample lists some 9,600 clones, 70% to 90% occurring once. The sample here was CXCR5+ CD38- circulating T follicular helper cells from blood, taken 7 days after influenza vaccination. Documented subset: circulating Tfh, non-naive CD4+CXCR5+PD-1+ (ICOS+CD38+ or ICOS-CD38-). The receptors shown here come from an adult who received the influenza vaccine.

V gene TRBV5-1 combines with J gene TRBJ1-1, with D possibly being TRBD1 (6 bases). From germline, CDR1 is SGHRS and CDR2 YFSETQ. The ends were cut back, 3 bases at V and 10 bases at J, with 13 bases in the middle. CDR3 length equals 12 residues. The CDR3 loop is CASSSDRTVAFF. CDR3 DNA sequence: TGCGCCAGCAGCTCAGACAGGACGGTAGCTTTCTTT.

V and J are TRBV6-1 and TRBJ1-2; D call uncertain. The V end was cut by 3 bases, the J end by 4 bases, with 6 bases between. Germline CDR1 MNHNS, CDR2 SASEGT. This CDR3 has 12 amino acids. The CDR3 region is CASSDLGYGYTF. CDR3 nucleotides: TGTGCCAGCAGTGACCTCGGCTATGGCTACACCTTC.

The rearrangement uses TRBV14 and TRBJ2-7, with D tentatively TRBD2 (5 bases). Germline assignment: CDR1 SGHDN and CDR2 FVKESK. V lost 0 bases and J lost 0, with 21 bases in between. The CDR3 is 19 residues long. The CDR3 bases are TGTGCCAGCAGCCAAGATCCCACCGCGGGCTCAAAGGACTCCTACGAGCAGTACTTC. Residues: CASSQDPTAGSKDSYEQYF. Full variable domain (rest looked up from reference TRBV14 and TRBJ2-7): EAGVTQFPSHSVIEKGQTVTLRCDPISGHDNLYWYRRVMGKEIKFLLHFVKESKQDESGMPNNRFLAERTGGTYSTLKVQPAELEDSGVYFCASSQDPTAGSKDSYEQYFGPGTRLTVT.

This clone showed up just a few times. This rearrangement joins TRBV18 to TRBJ1-1; possibly TRBD1 for D (6 bases). With 3 bases removed from V and 3 bases from J, the gap between germline ends came to 17 bases. In germline, CDR1 is KGHSH, CDR2 LQKENI. The CDR3 sequence is 16 residues long. The CDR3 reads CASSPERGLGYTEAFF. The CDR3 DNA sequence: TGTGCCAGCTCACCTGAGCGGGGGCTAGGGTACACTGAAGCTTTCTTT.

This clone was observed once. The chain joins TRBV30 to TRBJ1-3, with TRBD1 as a possible D gene (5 bases). This CDR3 has 15 amino acids. Germline V CDR1 and CDR2: GTSNPN, SVGIG (reference sequence). Deletions cut 2 bases from V and 4 bases from J, with 15 bases between. CDR3 protein: CAWSIRGTEGNTIYF. The CDR3 DNA reads TGTGCCTGGAGTATAAGGGGAACGGAAGGAAACACCATATATTTT.

V and J are TRBV5-5 and TRBJ2-5, with TRBD1 matching over 8 bases. Germline CDR1 and CDR2: SGHKS and YYEKEE (reference sequence). Trimming at V came to 6 bases and at J to 1 base, leaving 5 bases not matched to a gene. The CDR3 consists of 14 residues. The CDR3 DNA reads as TGTGCCAGCAACCAAGGACAGGGCCAAGAGACCCAGTACTTC. Translation gives CASNQGQGQETQYF. Based on the CDR3 plus reference TRBV5-5 and TRBJ2-5, the full variable domain is DAGVTQSPTHLIKTRGQQVTLRCSPISGHKSVSWYQQVLGQGPQFIFQYYEKEERGRGNFPDRFSARQFPNYSSELNVNALLLGDSALYLCASNQGQGQETQYFGPGTRLLVL.

The chain is built from TRBV19 and TRBJ1-2; maybe TRBD1 (5 bases). V was trimmed by 5 bases and J by 8 bases, leaving 21 bases between them. This CDR3 has 15 amino acids. CDR1 is LNHDA, CDR2 SQIVND, per germline (reference sequence). CDR3 protein: CASSPGLMPAGGYTF. CDR3 in DNA: TGTGCCAGTAGTCCAGGGCTAATGCCCGCGGGGGGCTACACCTTC.

The gene calls are TRBV7-9 and TRBJ2-3; 8 bases align to TRBD2. V trimming: 1 base; J trimming: 2 bases; junction bases outside the gene matches: 11. Germline V lookup: CDR1 SEHNR, CDR2 FQNEAQ (reference sequence). The CDR3 runs to 18 residues. CDR3 in amino acids: CASSLGRGGGPYTDTQYF. Here the CDR3 DNA reads TGTGCCAGCAGCTTAGGGCGGGGCGGGGGGCCCTACACAGATACGCAGTATTTT.

The gene calls are TRBV15 and TRBJ1-2; D gene ambiguous. CDR1 and CDR2 from the germline V gene are LNHNV and YYDKDF (reference sequence). CDR3 length: 16 residues. V shed 0 bases and J shed 5 bases, with 16 bases lying between them. Here the CDR3 reads CATSRDPPISVYGYTF. CDR3 nucleotide sequence: TGTGCCACCAGCAGAGATCCCCCAATTTCAGTTTATGGCTACACCTTC. Looking up the rest from reference TRBV15 and TRBJ1-2 gives the full variable domain: DAMVIQNPRYQVTQFGKPVTLSCSQTLNHNVMYWYQQKSSQAPKLLFHYYDKDFNNEADTPDNFQSRRPNTSFCFLDIRSPGLGDTAMYLCATSRDPPISVYGYTFGSGTRLTVV.

J is TRBJ2-2 and V is TRBV28; D is undetermined. V gave up 9 bases and J gave up 0 bases, with 14 bases separating them. This CDR3 is built from 15 residues. Germline V gene lookup returns CDR1 MDHEN and CDR2 SYDVKM. The CDR3 region has the DNA TGTGCCAGTACTCATTCGGGCGCGAACACCGGGGAGCTGTTTTTT. Residues: CASTHSGANTGELFF. Looking up the rest from reference TRBV28 and TRBJ2-2 gives the full variable domain: DVKVTQSSRYLVKRTGEKVFLECVQDMDHENMFWYRQDPGLGLRLIYFSYDVKMKEKGDIPEGYSVSREKKERFSLILESASTNQTSMYLCASTHSGANTGELFFGEGSRLTVL.

In DNA, the CDR3 is TGTGCCAGCAGCCGCCCCGGGACAGGGTTTGAGCAGTTCTTC. Translated: CASSRPGTGFEQFF. The rearrangement joins TRBV14 to TRBJ2-1; 9 bases map to TRBD1. This CDR3 is 14 amino acids long. From germline, CDR1 is SGHDN and CDR2 FVKESK. V was pared by 4 bases and J by 9 bases, with 7 bases of the junction left unmatched.

This chain connects TRBV5-4 to TRBJ1-1; 7 bases are shared with TRBD1. J gave up 4 bases and V 4 bases, and 13 bases lay outside the gene matches. Germline loops: CDR1 SGHNT, CDR2 YYREEE (reference sequence). The length of the CDR3 is 16 residues. The CDR3 here is CASSKKGQKVSTEAFF. The CDR3 coding sequence is TGTGCCAGCAGCAAGAAGGGACAGAAGGTGAGCACTGAAGCTTTCTTT. Based on the CDR3 plus reference TRBV5-4 and TRBJ1-1, the full variable domain is ETGVTQSPTHLIKTRGQQVTLRCSSQSGHNTVSWYQQALGQGPQFIFQYYREEENGRGNFPPRFSGLQFPNYSSELNVNALELDDSALYLCASSKKGQKVSTEAFFGQGTRLTVV.

The CDR3 DNA sequence: TGCGCCAGCAGCCAAGATCTGGGCGGGGGGGATGAGACCCAGTACTTC. Protein product: CASSQDLGGGDETQYF. The chain combines TRBV4-1 with TRBJ2-5; 9 positions agree with TRBD2. Losses at the gene ends were 0 bases for V and 5 bases for J; bases not matched to a gene: 7. The CDR3 runs 16 residues. From germline, CDR1 is MGHRA and CDR2 YSYEKL.

The CDR3 sequence: CASSFLTGYEQYF. The CDR3 DNA is TGTGCCAGCAGCTTTTTGACAGGCTACGAGCAGTACTTC. The chain employs TRBV7-9 and TRBJ2-7, with a tentative D call TRBD1 (6 bases). Germline V gene sequence: CDR1 SEHNR, CDR2 FQNEAQ (reference sequence). V lost 3 bases and J lost 3, with 9 bases in between. The CDR3 is 13 residues long.

Worth noting for this clone: This sample includes further DNA sequences coding for the same CDR3. The chain links TRBV5-1 to TRBJ1-2, with 7 bases fitting TRBD1. Unmatched junction bases numbered 7, after V lost 2 bases and J lost 3 bases. Germline loops: CDR1 SGHRS, CDR2 YFSETQ. The CDR3 loop spans 15 amino acids. For the CDR3, the DNA is TGCGCCAGCAGCTTCCAGGGGGGCGCCGACTATGGCTACACCTTC. It translates to CASSFQGGADYGYTF.

The chain links TRBV6-5 to TRBJ1-2; 9 nucleotides match TRBD1. The CDR3 totals 14 residues. V gave up 5 bases and J gave up 8 bases; unmatched junction bases: 9. The germline CDR1 and CDR2 sequences are MNHEY and SVGAGI. DNA of the CDR3: TGTGCCAGCAGTGCGGAACAGGGGGCCTTGGGCTACACCTTC. Amino acid sequence: CASSAEQGALGYTF.

The table lists this clone with a count of one. The chain uses TRBV28 and TRBJ2-7, with D possibly being TRBD2 (6 bases). V lost 2 bases and J 5 bases, leaving 16 bases between the germline ends. Germline CDR1 MDHEN, CDR2 SYDVKM. This CDR3 spans 15 amino acids. The CDR3: CASSLGDSQGDEQYF. In DNA, the CDR3 is TGTGCCAGCAGTTTAGGGGACTCTCAAGGCGACGAGCAGTACTTC.